This T cell receptor (beta chain) was captured by sequencing in a study of early T cells in non-severe SARS-CoV-2 infection. Overall study findings and caveats: VDJdb matches were skewed toward anti-spike CD8 T cell responses.

A remark on this clonotype: No antigen is known for it.

TCRdb re-called the 5' RACE reads through MiXCR, storing one row per CDR3 protein. The sample has over 85,000 distinct CDR3 sequences, 10% to 15% seen once. Germline CDR1 reads SQVTM; CDR2 reads ANQGSEA. The germline V and J ends were trimmed by 3 bases and 0 bases, with 4 bases remaining between them. The CDR3 runs 12 residues. The TCR originated in an adult who was a healthcare worker with PCR-confirmed SARS-CoV-2 infection or an uninfected control (not recorded which). V gene TRBV29-1 combines with J gene TRBJ2-3; D is ambiguous. The sequencing here drew on whole blood, taken at baseline. CDR3 bases: TGCAGCGTTGACACTAGCACAGATACGCAGTATTTT. As protein: CSVDTSTDTQYF.